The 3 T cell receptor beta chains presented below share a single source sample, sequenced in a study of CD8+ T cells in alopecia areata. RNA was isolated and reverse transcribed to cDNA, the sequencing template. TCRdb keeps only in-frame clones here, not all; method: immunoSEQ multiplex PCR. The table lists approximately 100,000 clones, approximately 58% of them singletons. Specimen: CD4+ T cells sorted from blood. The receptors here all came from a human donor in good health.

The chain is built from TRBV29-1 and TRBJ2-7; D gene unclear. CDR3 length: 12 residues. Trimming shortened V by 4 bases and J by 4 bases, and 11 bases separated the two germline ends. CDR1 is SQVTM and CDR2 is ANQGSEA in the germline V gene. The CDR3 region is CSVAPSAYEQYF. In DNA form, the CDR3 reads TGCAGCGTTGCACCCTCGGCGTACGAGCAGTACTTC.

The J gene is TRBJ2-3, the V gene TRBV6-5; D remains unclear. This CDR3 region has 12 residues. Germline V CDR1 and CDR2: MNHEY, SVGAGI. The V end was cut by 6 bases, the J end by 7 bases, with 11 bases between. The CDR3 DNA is TGTGCCAGCAGGGGGAACTTGCATACGCAGTATTTT. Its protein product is CASRGNLHTQYF.

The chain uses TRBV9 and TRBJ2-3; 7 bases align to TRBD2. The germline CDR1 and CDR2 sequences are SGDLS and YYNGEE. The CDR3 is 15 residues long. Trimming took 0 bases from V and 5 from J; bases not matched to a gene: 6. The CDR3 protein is CASSVDPGGVDTQYF. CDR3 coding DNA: TGTGCCAGCAGCGTAGATCCGGGGGGAGTAGATACGCAGTATTTT.